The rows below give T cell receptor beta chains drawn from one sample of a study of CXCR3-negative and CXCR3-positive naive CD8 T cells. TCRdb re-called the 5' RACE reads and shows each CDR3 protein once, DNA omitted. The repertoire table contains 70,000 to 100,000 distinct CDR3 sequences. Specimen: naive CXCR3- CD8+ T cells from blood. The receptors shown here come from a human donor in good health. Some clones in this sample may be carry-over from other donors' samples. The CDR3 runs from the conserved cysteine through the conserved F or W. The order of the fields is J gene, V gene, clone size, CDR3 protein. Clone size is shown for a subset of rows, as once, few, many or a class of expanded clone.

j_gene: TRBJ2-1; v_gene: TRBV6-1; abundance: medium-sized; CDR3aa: CASSEMVGGRYNEQFF
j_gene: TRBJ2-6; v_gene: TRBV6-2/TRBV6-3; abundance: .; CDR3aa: CASSLLSSGANVLTF
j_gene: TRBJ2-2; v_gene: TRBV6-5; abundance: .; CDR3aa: CASSEGQAHTGELFF
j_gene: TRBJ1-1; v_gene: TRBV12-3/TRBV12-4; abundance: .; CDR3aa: CASSLTVMNTEAFF
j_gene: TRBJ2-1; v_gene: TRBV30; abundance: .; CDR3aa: CAQDSGNNEQFF
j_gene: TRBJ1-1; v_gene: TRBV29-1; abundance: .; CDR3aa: CSVEDQTNTEAFF
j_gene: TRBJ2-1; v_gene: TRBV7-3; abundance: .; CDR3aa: CASSLVEGEQFF
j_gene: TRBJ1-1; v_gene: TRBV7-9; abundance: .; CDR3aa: CASSSGAMNTEAFF
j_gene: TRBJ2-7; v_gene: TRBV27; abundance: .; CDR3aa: CASRGPGSRPEQYF
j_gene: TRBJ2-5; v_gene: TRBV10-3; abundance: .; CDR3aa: CAISELRETQYF
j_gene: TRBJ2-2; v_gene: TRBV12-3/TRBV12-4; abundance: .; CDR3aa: CASSLVGLDYTGELFF
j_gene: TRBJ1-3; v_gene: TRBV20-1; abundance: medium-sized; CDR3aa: CSARDRGADGNTIYF
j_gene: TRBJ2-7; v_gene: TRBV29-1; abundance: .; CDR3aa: CSVEDQGAEQYF
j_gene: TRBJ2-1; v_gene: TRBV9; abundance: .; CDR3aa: CASSTSGWGDEQFF
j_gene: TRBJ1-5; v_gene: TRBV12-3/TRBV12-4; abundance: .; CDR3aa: CASSRTGQGDQPQHF
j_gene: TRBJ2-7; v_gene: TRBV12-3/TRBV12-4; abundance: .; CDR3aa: CASSFVSGLVYEQYF
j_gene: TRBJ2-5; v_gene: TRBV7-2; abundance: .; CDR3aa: CASSEIAGENPLQETQYF
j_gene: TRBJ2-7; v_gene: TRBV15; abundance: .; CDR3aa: CATSSRRGGYEQYF
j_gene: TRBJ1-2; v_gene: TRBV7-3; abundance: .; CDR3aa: CASSLDAHSDSYTF
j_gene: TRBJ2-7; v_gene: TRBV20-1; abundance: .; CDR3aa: CSASSRRSYEQYF
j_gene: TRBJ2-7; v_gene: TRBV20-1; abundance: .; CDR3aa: CSARASGSYQQYF
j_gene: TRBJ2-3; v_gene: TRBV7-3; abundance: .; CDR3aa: CASTLWGVEDTQYF
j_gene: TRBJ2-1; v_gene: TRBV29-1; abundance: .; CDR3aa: CSVATDSSSYNEQFF
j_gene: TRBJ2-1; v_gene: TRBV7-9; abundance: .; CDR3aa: CASSLGWTGYDEQFF
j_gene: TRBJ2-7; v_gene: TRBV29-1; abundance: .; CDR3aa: CSVETDTFEQYF
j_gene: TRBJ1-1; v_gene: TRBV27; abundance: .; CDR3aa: CASSSYRIEETEAFF